The T cell receptor beta chain described here comes from a study of T-cell memory formation after mild COVID-19. Study summary: TCR clusters were mostly donor specific.

Comments on this clonotype: Its antigen is unidentified.

Trimming took 1 base from V and 3 from J, leaving 10 bases between them. Germline CDR1 reads SGHVS; CDR2 reads FQNEAQ. The CDR3 spans 15 residues. 5'RACE primed from the constant segment yielded TCR alpha and TCR beta cDNA libraries bearing sample barcodes and UMIs. MiXCR, run by TCRdb on the 5' RACE reads, gives a single entry per CDR3 protein. The sample includes approximately 100,000 distinct CDR3 sequences, more than 9.5% of them seen just once. The study, taken as a whole, reports: There was a balanced CD4/CD8 profile in clones contracting day 15 to 85, and later expanders leaned CD4+. Second-wave clones that peaked on day 37 lacked confirmed SARS-CoV-2 specificity.

The chain joins TRBV7-8 to TRBJ2-1; D is perhaps TRBD2 (6 bases). The TCR comes from a man between 18 and 35 years old who had mild COVID-19 (a few samples of this study predate the infection). Cell type and time point are not known. Input material: PBMCs or a T cell subset sorted from them (not recorded which). CDR3 loop: CASSLDGSGYNEQFF. In DNA form, the CDR3 reads TGTGCCAGCAGCTTAGACGGTAGCGGCTACAATGAGCAGTTCTTC.